What follows are 22 T cell receptor beta chains derived from one specimen sequenced in a study of CD8 T cells in ankylosing spondylitis. General study findings and limits: Seemingly characteristic of ankylosing spondylitis blood was a TCR beta motif consisting of 7 or 8 highly homologous variants.

One entry per CDR3 protein results from TCRdb running MiXCR on the 5' RACE reads. The repertoire includes approximately 300,000 distinct CDR3 sequences, roughly 8% of them detected once, and roughly 15% sits in the top ten. Antigens for these TCRs are unknown. What was sequenced was blood, either unsorted or a sorted T cell fraction (not recorded which). All receptors derive from a male donor with ankylosing spondylitis.

V gene TRBV6-2 or TRBV6-3 combines with J gene TRBJ2-1; D unclear. Germline V gene data show CDR1 as MNHEY and CDR2 as SVGEGT. The CDR3 sequence is 16 residues long. V shed 7 bases and J shed 0 bases, with 16 bases lying between them. The CDR3 coding sequence is TGTGCCAGCAATTCAGGCGGCCTTAGCTCCTACAATGAGCAGTTCTTC. Its protein product is CASNSGGLSSYNEQFF.

Remarks on this clonotype: The germline gene is not matched at one end of the junction; a read error may be the cause. The V and J genes are TRBV10-3 and TRBJ1-4; no reliable D call. Germline values: CDR1 ENHRY, CDR2 SYGVKD. This CDR3 region has 15 residues. In DNA form, the CDR3 reads TGTGCCAGCAGTTCTGGACTCTCAACTAATGAAAAACTGTTTTTT. This encodes CASSSGLSTNEKLFF.

This chain uses TRBV6-5 with TRBJ2-7; TRBD2 agrees at 7 bases. Germline values: CDR1 MNHEY, CDR2 SVGAGI. The CDR3 length is 14 residues. The V gene end was trimmed by 0 bases and the J gene end by 4 bases; junction bases not matched to a gene: 3. The CDR3 sequence is CASSYSGREYEQYF. As DNA, the CDR3 is TGTGCCAGCAGTTACTCGGGGAGGGAGTACGAGCAGTACTTC.

The chain carries TRBV15 and TRBJ2-3; 8 bases fit TRBD2. Trimming cost V 7 bases and J 4 bases; bases outside gene matches: 10. CDR1 LNHNV and CDR2 YYDKDF come from the germline V gene (reference sequence). This CDR3 region has 15 residues. The CDR3 DNA reads as TGTGCCACCACCAAAAGTCGGGGGGGCTCAGATACGCAGTATTTT. Translating it yields CATTKSRGGSDTQYF.

The V call is TRBV5-1, the J call TRBJ2-2; tentatively, D is TRBD2 (6 bases). From germline, CDR1 is SGHRS and CDR2 YFSETQ. The length of the CDR3 is 13 residues. V lost 2 bases and J 6 bases, leaving 8 bases between the germline ends. This CDR3 reads CASSFTSSGELFF. As DNA, the CDR3 is TGCGCCAGCAGCTTTACTAGCTCCGGGGAGCTGTTTTTT. The full variable domain, its missing parts supplied by reference TRBV5-1 and TRBJ2-2, is KAGVTQTPRYLIKTRGQQVTLSCSPISGHRSVSWYQQTPGQGLQFLFEYFSETQRNKGNFPGRFSGRQFSNSRSEMNVSTLELGDSALYLCASSFTSSGELFFGEGSRLTVL.

This clonotype occurred a few times. This rearrangement joins TRBV6-2 or TRBV6-3 to TRBJ2-2; D gene ambiguous. The CDR3 is 13 amino acids. The V gene's germline CDR1 is MNHEY and CDR2 SVGEGT. CDR3 sequence: CATKGENTGELFF. CDR3 DNA: TGTGCGACCAAGGGCGAGAACACCGGGGAGCTGTTTTTT.

This clonotype has ten or more counts. The CDR3 DNA reads TGTGCCAGCAGTCTCAGGGGGCCGGAGACCCAGTACTTC. Protein sequence: CASSLRGPETQYF. V usage is TRBV28 and J usage is TRBJ2-5; 8 nucleotides match TRBD1. The CDR3 runs 13 residues. V shed 5 bases, J shed 5 bases, and the junction held 4 bases outside the gene matches. CDR1 is MDHEN and CDR2 is SYDVKM in the germline V gene. The whole variable domain, remainder taken from reference TRBV28 and TRBJ2-5, is DVKVTQSSRYLVKRTGEKVFLECVQDMDHENMFWYRQDPGLGLRLIYFSYDVKMKEKGDIPEGYSVSREKKERFSLILESASTNQTSMYLCASSLRGPETQYFGPGTRLLVL.

The V gene is TRBV30, the J gene TRBJ2-7, with TRBD1 identical over 8 bases. Germline V gene sequence: CDR1 GTSNPN, CDR2 SVGIG (reference sequence). V trimming: 5 bases; J trimming: 2 bases; junction bases outside the gene matches: 11. There are 15 residues in the CDR3. The CDR3 loop is CAWARGGQAPYEQYF. As DNA, the CDR3 is TGTGCCTGGGCCCGAGGGGGACAGGCCCCCTACGAGCAGTACTTC.

Ten or more counts support this clonotype. The J gene is TRBJ2-2, the V gene TRBV7-9; TRBD2 aligns across 13 bases. There are 17 residues in the CDR3. V lost 5 bases and J lost 5; bases outside the gene matches: 8. Germline V CDR1 and CDR2: SEHNR, FQNEAQ (reference sequence). The CDR3 here is CASSPGLAGVGTGELFF. The DNA of the CDR3 is TGTGCCAGCAGCCCCGGACTAGCGGGAGTTGGTACCGGGGAGCTGTTTTTT. The entire variable domain, with the rest obtained from reference TRBV7-9 and TRBJ2-2, is as follows: DTGVSQNPRHKITKRGQNVTFRCDPISEHNRLYWYRQTLGQGPEFLTYFQNEAQLEKSRLLSDRFSAERPKGSFSTLEIQRTEQGDSAMYLCASSPGLAGVGTGELFFGEGSRLTVL.

The rearrangement uses TRBV4-1 and TRBJ2-7; D might be TRBD1 (6 bases). CDR1 is MGHRA, CDR2 YSYEKL, per germline. This CDR3 region has 15 residues. V lost 0 bases, J lost 1 base, and 10 bases lay in between. CDR3 in DNA: TGCGCCAGCAGCCAAGAAGGCAGGGGATCCTACGAGCAGTACTTC. It codes for CASSQEGRGSYEQYF.

V usage is TRBV21-1 and J usage is TRBJ2-3; the D call of TRBD1 is as the table states it, not checked on the DNA. TRBV21-1 corresponds to a pseudogene. This CDR3 is built from 19 residues. The CDR3 reads CASSKWVGTTDDSTDTQYF. CDR3 nucleotide sequence: TGTGCCAGCAGCAAGTGGGTCGGGACAACGGATGATAGCACAGATACGCAGTATTTT.

This clonotype occurred a few times. This rearrangement joins TRBV7-8 to TRBJ1-2; D ambiguous. The CDR3 is 13 amino acids. Trimming left V 2 bases short and J 8 bases short, with 12 bases between. CDR1 is SGHVS and CDR2 is FQNEAQ in the germline V gene. The CDR3 loop is CASSLIEIEGYTF. For the CDR3, the DNA is TGTGCCAGCAGCTTAATTGAGATTGAGGGCTACACCTTC. The variable domain in full, completed from reference TRBV7-8 and TRBJ1-2, reads GAGVSQSPRYKVAKRGQDVALRCDPISGHVSLFWYQQALGQGPEFLTYFQNEAQLDKSGLPSDRFFAERPEGSVSTLKIQRTQQEDSAVYLCASSLIEIEGYTFGSGTRLTVV.

This clonotype was counted only a few times. The chain is built from TRBV7-3 and TRBJ2-2; TRBD1 aligns across 8 bases. This CDR3 is built from 16 residues. With V trimmed by 5 bases and J by 3 bases, 8 bases remained unmatched. Per the germline V gene, CDR1 is SGHTA and CDR2 is FQGTGA. The CDR3 region is CASSPGQGLDTGELFF. Written as DNA, the CDR3 is TGTGCCAGCAGCCCCGGACAGGGATTGGACACCGGGGAGCTGTTTTTT.

In this sample, this clonotype turned up a few times. The chain is built from TRBV7-8 and TRBJ2-7, with D tentatively TRBD1 or TRBD2 (5 bases each). V lost 1 base to trimming and J lost 2 bases, with 12 bases between them. Germline V gives CDR1 SGHVS, CDR2 FQNEAQ. The CDR3 loop spans 15 amino acids. As DNA, the CDR3 is TGTGCCAGCAGCTTAGTGACGGGGCCAACCTACGAGCAGTACTTC. This gives the protein CASSLVTGPTYEQYF.

CDR3 in amino acids: CASRGLAGGTDTQYF. The DNA for the CDR3 is TGTGCCAGCAGGGGACTAGCGGGAGGTACAGATACGCAGTATTTT. The rearrangement links TRBV6-1 to TRBJ2-3, with 15 bases that match TRBD2. Trimming took 6 bases from V and 3 from J; bases not matched to a gene: 1. This CDR3 is built from 15 residues. Germline loops: CDR1 MNHNS, CDR2 SASEGT.

This sequence joins TRBV12-3 or TRBV12-4 and TRBJ1-4, with D unclear. This CDR3 is 15 amino acids long. V was cut by 3 bases and J by 4 bases, with 12 bases left in between. The CDR3 DNA follows: TGTGCCAGCAGTTTCTTGCTGAGTGATAATGAAAAACTGTTTTTT. The encoded protein is CASSFLLSDNEKLFF.

The chain carries TRBV20-1 and TRBJ2-7; no firm D call. This CDR3 is 12 amino acids long. V was cut by 6 bases and J by 5 bases, with 14 bases left in between. Germline V gene sequence: CDR1 DFQATT, CDR2 SNEGSKA (reference sequence). The CDR3: CSASQGWHEQYF. CDR3 sequence (DNA): TGCAGTGCCAGCCAAGGGTGGCACGAGCAGTACTTC.

Only a few counts were recorded for this clonotype. The chain employs TRBV18 and TRBJ1-1, with D perhaps TRBD1 (5 bases). V shed 8 bases and J shed 5 bases, with 21 bases lying between them. Germline assignment: CDR1 KGHSH and CDR2 LQKENI. This CDR3 spans 15 amino acids. CDR3 loop: CASAGFGGARTEAFF. CDR3 nucleotides: TGTGCCAGCGCAGGGTTTGGAGGGGCGCGGACTGAAGCTTTCTTT.

This clonotype appeared many times. The J gene is TRBJ2-1, the V gene TRBV29-1; 8 bases line up with TRBD2. The V gene end was trimmed by 7 bases and the J gene end by 9 bases; junction bases not matched to a gene: 8. Germline-derived CDR1 and CDR2 are SQVTM and ANQGSEA. CDR3 length: 12 amino acids. The CDR3 coding sequence is TGCAGCGGCGGGGGGTCCTGGGGTGAGCAGTTCTTC. This codes for CSGGGSWGEQFF.

This clonotype was picked up many times. The V and J genes are TRBV20-1 and TRBJ2-3; D is undetermined. This CDR3 is built from 11 residues. V lost 1 base and J lost 6, with 5 bases in between. CDR1 and CDR2 (germline): DFQATT, SNEGSKA (reference sequence). The CDR3 spells CSARVSDTQYF. The CDR3, as DNA: TGCAGTGCTAGAGTCTCGGATACGCAGTATTTT.

V gene TRBV6-1 combines with J gene TRBJ1-1; TRBD1 might be the D (6 bases). The CDR3 runs 13 residues. Germline V lookup: CDR1 MNHNS, CDR2 SASEGT. Trimming cost V 3 bases and J 3 bases, with 8 bases left between them. The CDR3 coding sequence is TGTGCCAGCAGTGACAGGGGTGACACTGAAGCTTTCTTT. It specifies CASSDRGDTEAFF.

The sample holds many counts of this clonotype. V usage is TRBV29-1 and J usage is TRBJ1-4; TRBD1 aligns across 10 bases. There are 12 residues in the CDR3. V was clipped by 7 bases and J by 6 bases; unmatched bases: 2. Germline CDR1 SQVTM, CDR2 ANQGSEA. In DNA, the CDR3 is TGCAGCGGACAGGGGGCTGATGAAAAACTGTTTTTT. It translates to CSGQGADEKLFF.